These 26 T cell receptor beta chains were all obtained from the same sample, sequenced in a study of CD8 T cells in Susac syndrome. Reverse transcription of roughly 0.5 to 1 ug RNA used random hexamers. In TCRdb, the immunoSEQ multiplex PCR reads were re-called with MiXCR into one record per CDR3 protein. This sample carries about 190,000 distinct CDR3 sequences, roughly 94% of them seen once, and the ten largest clones take about 0.15%. The specimen sequenced was CD8+ T cells from PBMCs. All receptors derive from a human donor with Susac syndrome.

The genes are TRBV9 and TRBJ1-2; TRBD1 matches 12 bases. Germline CDR1 is SGDLS and CDR2 is YYNGEE. This CDR3 comprises 14 residues. J gave up 2 bases and V 6 bases, and 2 bases lay outside the gene matches. The CDR3 DNA is TGTGCCAGCACCGGGACAGGGGGCAACTATGGCTACACCTTC. This sequence encodes CASTGTGGNYGYTF.

J is TRBJ1-1 and V is TRBV9; 8 nucleotides agree with TRBD1. V lost 3 bases to trimming and J lost 1 base; unmatched junction nucleotides: 8. The CDR3 length is 16 residues. The germline gives CDR1 SGDLS, CDR2 YYNGEE. As DNA, the CDR3 is TGTGCCAGCAGCGACCACGACAGGGGATCGAACACTGAAGCTTTCTTT. The encoded protein is CASSDHDRGSNTEAFF.

This rearrangement joins TRBV7-9 to TRBJ2-7, with 9 bases matching TRBD1. Per germline, CDR1 SEHNR and CDR2 FQNEAQ (reference sequence). The trim removed 4 bases at V and 0 bases at J, leaving 7 bases unmatched. The CDR3 has 16 residues. The CDR3 coding sequence is TGTGCCAGCAGCTCGGGGGGACAGGGTCTCTCCTACGAGCAGTACTTC. It yields the protein CASSSGGQGLSYEQYF.

The J gene is TRBJ2-7, the V gene TRBV7-9; D possibly corresponds to TRBD1 (8 bases). Germline lookup yields CDR1 SEHNR and CDR2 FQNEAQ (reference sequence). The V end lost 10 bases, the J end lost 3 bases, and 16 bases lay between the germline ends. This CDR3 spans 13 amino acids. The CDR3 nucleotides read TGTGCCACCAAGACAGGGGAGGGCTACGAGCAGTACTTC. It is translated as CATKTGEGYEQYF.

V is TRBV28 and J is TRBJ1-2, with 9 bases aligning to TRBD1. This CDR3 has 14 amino acids. The V and J ends lost 1 base and 7 bases, in that order; junction bases with no gene match: 4. Germline values: CDR1 MDHEN, CDR2 SYDVKM. CDR3 in DNA: TGTGCCAGCAGTTTATTAGGGACAGGGATTGGCTACACCTTC. This codes for CASSLLGTGIGYTF.

V and J are TRBV28 and TRBJ1-1, with D tentatively TRBD1 (5 bases). The germline gives CDR1 MDHEN, CDR2 SYDVKM. The ends were cut back, 0 bases at V and 0 bases at J, with 8 bases in the middle. The CDR3 runs to 15 residues. CDR3 in DNA: TGTGCCAGCAGTTTATGGGGGGAGATGAACACTGAAGCTTTCTTT. Its protein product is CASSLWGEMNTEAFF.

The chain recombines TRBV2 with TRBJ2-5; D remains ambiguous. The CDR3 contains 15 residues. Looked up from germline, CDR1 is SNHLY and CDR2 is FYNNEI. The V and J ends lost 7 bases and 0 bases respectively, with 15 bases between them. The CDR3 here is CASTSIRMYQETQYF. Here the CDR3 DNA reads TGTGCCAGCACCAGCATCAGAATGTACCAAGAGACCCAGTACTTC.

The chain recombines TRBV30 with TRBJ1-1; D is ambiguous. This CDR3 has 11 residues. The ends were cut back, 0 bases at V and 8 bases at J, with 7 bases in the middle. The germline CDR1 and CDR2 sequences are GTSNPN and SVGIG (reference sequence). CDR3 residues: CAWSVLREAFF. In DNA, the CDR3 is TGTGCCTGGAGTGTACTTCGAGAAGCTTTCTTT.

The chain has TRBV5-1 and TRBJ2-7; 8 bases line up with TRBD1. The CDR3 sequence is 11 residues long. V shed 4 bases and J 9 bases; nucleotides not matched to a gene: 3. CDR1 SGHRS and CDR2 YFSETQ come from the germline V gene. CDR3 in DNA: TGCGCCAGCAGCCCAGGACAGGGGCAGTACTTC. Translating it yields CASSPGQGQYF. The full variable domain, rest sourced from reference TRBV5-1 and TRBJ2-7, is KAGVTQTPRYLIKTRGQQVTLSCSPISGHRSVSWYQQTPGQGLQFLFEYFSETQRNKGNFPGRFSGRQFSNSRSEMNVSTLELGDSALYLCASSPGQGQYFGPGTRLTVT.

The rearrangement joins TRBV6-2 or TRBV6-3 to TRBJ1-1; 7 bases map to TRBD1. The V and J ends lost 6 bases and 5 bases, in that order; junction bases with no gene match: 3. The CDR3 covers 12 residues. Germline V gives CDR1 MNHEY, CDR2 SVGEGT. The CDR3 region is CASSQGETEAFF. The CDR3 DNA reads TGTGCCAGCAGCCAGGGGGAAACTGAAGCTTTCTTT.

This chain links TRBV9 with TRBJ2-1, with 12 nucleotides matching TRBD1. This CDR3 is 14 amino acids long. Germline CDR1 reads SGDLS; CDR2 reads YYNGEE. Losses at the gene ends were 2 bases for V and 8 bases for J; bases not matched to a gene: 2. CDR3 bases: TGTGCCAGCAGCGTGGGACAGGGGGCCGATGAGCAGTTCTTC. Translating it yields CASSVGQGADEQFF.

V gene TRBV14 combines with J gene TRBJ2-1; 9 positions agree with TRBD2. The CDR3 sequence is 17 residues long. The ends lost 4 bases at V and 3 bases at J; junction bases unmatched: 10. Germline V lookup: CDR1 SGHDN, CDR2 FVKESK. CDR3 amino acids: CASSPQAAGGLYNEQFF. CDR3 DNA: TGTGCCAGCAGCCCCCAAGCAGCGGGGGGACTCTACAATGAGCAGTTCTTC.

In its sample, this clonotype was seen once. The V and J genes are TRBV9 and TRBJ2-5; 15 bases are shared with TRBD2. Germline-derived CDR1 and CDR2 are SGDLS and YYNGEE. J gave up 2 bases and V 3 bases, and 8 bases lay outside the gene matches. The CDR3 loop spans 18 amino acids. CDR3 loop: CASSAYSGLAGGQETQYF. In DNA form, the CDR3 reads TGTGCCAGCAGCGCCTATTCAGGACTAGCGGGGGGGCAAGAGACCCAGTACTTC.

This clonotype was observed once. This sequence joins TRBV9 and TRBJ1-2, with TRBD1 matching over 7 bases. Germline V gene lookup returns CDR1 SGDLS and CDR2 YYNGEE. The V gene end was trimmed by 1 base and the J gene end by 0 bases; junction bases not matched to a gene: 15. The CDR3 is 19 amino acids. The CDR3 bases are TGTGCCAGCAGCGTAAGCCGGGACAGCTATATTAAAGCTAACTATGGCTACACCTTC. Protein sequence: CASSVSRDSYIKANYGYTF.

The J gene is TRBJ2-1, the V gene TRBV12-3 or TRBV12-4; TRBD2 aligns across 9 bases. Losses at the gene ends were 3 bases for V and 2 bases for J; bases not matched to a gene: 5. The CDR3 sequence is 16 residues long. CDR3 DNA sequence: TGTGCCAGCAGTTTTCTAGCGGGGAGGGCCTACAATGAGCAGTTCTTC. Amino acids: CASSFLAGRAYNEQFF.

The chain carries TRBV30 and TRBJ2-5; 12 nucleotides match TRBD2. Per germline, CDR1 GTSNPN and CDR2 SVGIG (reference sequence). V shed 2 bases and J 3 bases; nucleotides not matched to a gene: 7. The CDR3 contains 16 residues. CDR3 nucleotides: TGTGCCTGGAGTAAAGGACTAGCGGGGATTGAAGAGACCCAGTACTTC. Translation: CAWSKGLAGIEETQYF.

V is TRBV28 and J is TRBJ1-1; TRBD1 aligns across 8 bases. V trimming: 10 bases; J trimming: 2 bases; junction bases outside the gene matches: 6. The germline V gene has CDR1 MDHEN and CDR2 SYDVKM. The CDR3 covers 13 residues. CDR3 sequence (DNA): TGTGCCACCGCGACAGGGGTAAACACTGAAGCTTTCTTT. This sequence encodes CATATGVNTEAFF.

V and J are TRBV27 and TRBJ2-1; the match to TRBD2 covers 9 bases. J gave up 0 bases and V 5 bases, and 5 bases lay outside the gene matches. Germline V gene sequence: CDR1 MNHEY, CDR2 SMNVEV (reference sequence). This CDR3 has 16 amino acids. In DNA, the CDR3 is TGTGCCAGCAGTCCCTATAGCGGGAGCTCCTACAATGAGCAGTTCTTC. As protein: CASSPYSGSSYNEQFF.

The gene calls are TRBV5-1 and TRBJ2-2; D gene unclear. Germline lookup yields CDR1 SGHRS and CDR2 YFSETQ. Trimming removed 2 bases at V and 3 bases at J, with 8 bases between. CDR3 length equals 14 residues. The CDR3 DNA sequence: TGCGCCAGCAGCTTAAACAGAGACACCGGGGAGCTGTTTTTT. This gives the protein CASSLNRDTGELFF. The variable domain in full, completed from reference TRBV5-1 and TRBJ2-2, reads KAGVTQTPRYLIKTRGQQVTLSCSPISGHRSVSWYQQTPGQGLQFLFEYFSETQRNKGNFPGRFSGRQFSNSRSEMNVSTLELGDSALYLCASSLNRDTGELFFGEGSRLTVL.

The chain recombines TRBV4-2 with TRBJ2-3; 8 nucleotides agree with TRBD2. The CDR3 length is 16 residues. Germline CDR1 is LGHNA and CDR2 is YNFKEQ. The J segment lost 5 bases and the V segment lost 0 bases, leaving 7 bases of the junction unmatched. DNA of the CDR3: TGTGCCAGCAGCCAAGATAGCCTAGCGGGTGGAGATACGCAGTATTTT. Its protein is CASSQDSLAGGDTQYF.

This rearrangement joins TRBV24-1 to TRBJ1-1; D is unclear. Trimming cost V 1 base and J 3 bases, with 17 bases left between them. The CDR3 spans 17 residues. CDR1 is KGHDR, CDR2 SFDVKD, per germline. The CDR3 spells CATSDLAGTFPDTEAFF. CDR3 DNA sequence: TGTGCCACCAGTGATTTAGCAGGCACCTTTCCGGACACTGAAGCTTTCTTT.

V usage is TRBV4-1 and J usage is TRBJ2-5; a weak D match, TRBD2 (5 bases). Germline loops: CDR1 MGHRA, CDR2 YSYEKL. V was trimmed by 0 bases and J by 0 bases, leaving 8 bases between them. The length of the CDR3 is 15 residues. Here the CDR3 reads CASSQDGRDQETQYF. DNA of the CDR3: TGCGCCAGCAGCCAAGACGGGCGGGACCAAGAGACCCAGTACTTC.

The chain has TRBV29-1 and TRBJ2-1; 8 nucleotides align to TRBD2. V shed 0 bases and J 8 bases; nucleotides not matched to a gene: 6. Per the germline V gene, CDR1 is SQVTM and CDR2 is ANQGSEA. The CDR3 totals 14 residues. The CDR3 DNA sequence: TGCAGCGTTGAAGATCCGGGAGGGTTCCATGAGCAGTTCTTC. It encodes CSVEDPGGFHEQFF.

The chain employs TRBV9 and TRBJ2-1; 7 bases match TRBD2. Germline V gene sequence: CDR1 SGDLS, CDR2 YYNGEE. The CDR3 extends over 15 amino acids. J was trimmed by 4 bases and V by 0 bases; bases with no gene match: 4. This CDR3 reads CASSVGSGTYNEQFF. The CDR3 DNA reads as TGTGCCAGCAGCGTAGGCAGCGGGACGTACAATGAGCAGTTCTTC.

The V and J genes are TRBV6-6 and TRBJ1-1; 7 nucleotides match TRBD1. V gave up 0 bases and J gave up 3 bases; unmatched junction bases: 4. Germline V lookup: CDR1 MNHNY, CDR2 SVGAGI (reference sequence). The CDR3 is 15 amino acids. The DNA for the CDR3 is TGTGCCAGCAGTTACTCACAGGGGATGGACACTGAAGCTTTCTTT. This codes for CASSYSQGMDTEAFF.

The chain uses TRBV20-1 and TRBJ2-7; 10 bases map to TRBD2. V gave up 6 bases and J gave up 3 bases; unmatched junction bases: 8. The CDR3 runs to 14 residues. The V gene's germline CDR1 is DFQATT and CDR2 SNEGSKA (reference sequence). The CDR3 protein is CSAPASGGNYEQYF. The DNA of the CDR3 is TGCAGTGCCCCTGCTAGCGGGGGAAACTACGAGCAGTACTTC.